This paragraph reports one T cell receptor beta chain. By its share of the sample, this clonotype is medium-sized (0.01 to 0.1%). Its antigen is not yet known. Base qualities are not provided; no much larger clone lies one nucleotide away. This beta chain turned up in a library designed for alpha chains; as an off-target read, its abundance says little. This record comes from a study of spatial heterogeneity in lung cancer (dated by TCRdb to the late 2010s). Study-wide context: Beta-chain transcripts were consistently detected in greater numbers than alpha-chain transcripts, which likely reflects a higher abundance of beta-chain transcripts. In tumor regions, TCR transcript counts showed a strong correlation with a T cell transcriptional module score derived from matched bulk RNA-seq. In the raw uncorrected reads, each unique combination of TCR and UMI appeared more than ten times on average. The study quantitatively compared TCR alpha and beta repertoires across multiple tumor regions, matched nontumor lung and blood in non-small cell lung cancer. Nonsynonymous mutation counts, determined by whole-exome sequencing of tumor tissue, were related to TCR repertoire features. Both alpha and beta chains were TCR-sequenced in samples taken at surgery, namely 220 tumor regions, 63 to 70 matched nontumor lung samples and a few dozen PBMC samples.

Receptor amplification or capture employed 5' RACE. The run used a NextSeq 500. The TCR library protocol attached a unique molecular identifier to each TCR cDNA molecule to allow correction of PCR and sequencing errors. The authors processed their data as follows. TCR identification, UMI-based error correction and CDR3 extraction were all carried out with Decombinator tools. TCRs above a frequency of 2 per 1,000, corresponding to the top 1% of the tumor frequency distribution, were defined as expanded. Expanded tumor TCRs were classed as regional if statistically deemed absent (corrected P<0.05) from at least one tumor region, otherwise ubiquitous. Rényi diversity was computed with the R vegan package after subsampling each repertoire 100 times to 5,000 TCRs. CDR3 similarity networks were constructed using string-kernel similarity of amino acid triplets, with links drawn between CDR3s whose pairwise similarity was above 0.82. TCRdb passed the public sequencing reads through fastp at Q25 and MiXCR, retaining productive beta sequences. Identical CDR3 proteins give one entry, which carries the most common genes and DNA. For this entry, the V and J calls and clone size follow TCRdb and not the study's own pipeline. The sample records 17,000 or so distinct CDR3 sequences, more than 5.5% of which are singletons. In total, the top ten clones hold around 6.5% of the sample.

This specimen's time point label, interpreted: sample taken at primary tumor resection. Samples were obtained from approximately 72 patients with early-stage, untreated non-small cell lung cancer from the lung TRACERx cohort. For TCR sequencing, whole RNA was extracted from tumor and nontumor lung tissue, or from cryopreserved PBMC samples, and no cell sorting was done. A patient was chosen for TCR sequencing only when enough RNA was available from at least two tumor regions. Before being selected, tumor and adjacent nontumor lung specimens were reviewed by a lung pathologist. General findings and caveats noted by the study authors: The tumor nonsynonymous mutation count correlated with the number of expanded alpha and beta TCRs within the tumor. Additional single-cell paired TCR alpha and beta sequencing was considered necessary to confirm, at a functional level, the hypothesis that regional TCRs recognize regional mutations. The count of ubiquitous expanded TCRs correlated with the count of ubiquitous nonsynonymous mutations, and the count of regional expanded TCRs correlated with the count of regional nonsynonymous mutations. TCR-seq was estimated to cover only approximately 6.4% of tumor T cells for alpha chains and 13% for beta chains.

The CDR3 numbers 17 residues from cysteine through phenylalanine. Kept here is only the CDR3 DNA, which spans 51 bases and is read in frame from base 1. V gives up 4 bases and J gives up 3 bases, and the segment between their germline ends measures 22 bases. The germline V gene sets CDR1 to WSHSY and CDR2 to SAAADI. The rearrangement combines TRBV10-2 with TRBJ2-7, with a tentative D gene TRBD2 over 6 matching bases. The TCR originated in a male donor with early-stage non-small cell lung cancer. Here the sequenced sample was lung tumor tissue, taken at surgery. At the DNA level, the sequence is TGCGCCAGCAGTGGGAGGGAGCCCCTAAAATTCTTCTACGAGCAGTACTTC. It translates to CASSGREPLKFFYEQYF.